This T cell receptor beta chain was recorded in a study of blood T cell repertoires in COVID-19. Across the study: The analysed material was cDNA or gDNA that came from T cells, B-cell-depleted T cells, or PBMCs.

The CDR3 has 16 residues. CDR1 SGHTA and CDR2 FQGNSA come from the germline V gene. Trimming took 0 bases from V and 1 from J, leaving 12 bases between them. TCRdb keeps only in-frame clones here, not all; method: immunoSEQ multiplex PCR. Among around 64,000 clones listed, more than 75% were seen once. The TCR sequence derives from a human donor in a cohort sampled during active COVID-19. J is TRBJ1-1 and V is TRBV7-2; D unclear. Material for sequencing was peripheral blood. CDR3 nucleotides: TGTGCCAGCAGCTTAGCCCAGACACGACGGAACACTGAAGCTTTCTTT. It is translated as CASSLAQTRRNTEAFF.